This record covers a single T cell receptor (beta chain). This CDR3 has 15 residues. Between the trimmed V and J ends, which lost 3 bases and 5 bases, there was a span of 14 bases. CDR1 LNHDA and CDR2 SQIVND come from the germline V gene (reference sequence). The protocol was immunoSEQ multiplex PCR, while the TCRdb copy is restricted to in-frame clones and leaves out a portion. Of 130,000 or so clones in the sample, approximately 87% were seen once. These data are taken from a study of blood T cell repertoires in COVID-19. Sequencing was carried out using peripheral blood. This sequence was found in a man aged 45-60 years with acute or convalescent COVID-19. The chain uses TRBV19 and TRBJ1-5; no clear D. CDR3 sequence: CASSIPTGGYQPQHF. For the CDR3, the DNA is TGTGCCAGTAGTATTCCGACGGGAGGGTATCAGCCCCAGCATTTT. Drawing the rest from reference TRBV19 and TRBJ1-5, the complete variable domain is DGGITQSPKYLFRKEGQNVTLSCEQNLNHDAMYWYRQDPGQGLRLIYYSQIVNDFQKGDIAEGYSVSREKKESFPLTVTSAQKNPTAFYLCASSIPTGGYQPQHFGDGTRLSIL.